This T cell receptor (beta chain) is drawn from a study of OX40 agonist ivuxolimab in advanced cancers. Looking at the study overall: The patients received ivuxolimab by intravenous route every 2 weeks at 0.01 to 10 mg/kg. Hepatocellular carcinoma, melanoma, renal cell or head and neck cancer affected the dose-escalation patients. Three patients got partial responses; one had hepatocellular carcinoma and two had cutaneous melanoma.

After removal of 5 bases from V and 7 bases from J, the junction contained 6 bases not matched to a gene. Germline V gene lookup returns CDR1 SGHVS and CDR2 FQNEAQ. The CDR3 covers 15 residues. Autoimmune disease history or systemic immunosuppression led to patient exclusion. Measured with immunoSEQ multiplex PCR; TCRdb has only the in-frame clones, and not every one. The top ten clones hold less than 80% of a sample with some 17,000 clones, around 90% of them seen once. This TCR was sampled from an adult with an advanced solid tumor such as melanoma, head and neck, liver or kidney cancer. V is TRBV7-8 and J is TRBJ2-2; 11 nucleotides agree with TRBD2. The sample here was CD4+ or CD8+ T cells sorted from blood, taken in a trial of the OX40 agonist ivuxolimab. Written as DNA, the CDR3 is TGTGCCAGCAGCATCTTAGCGGGGGGGCGCGGGGAGCTGTTTTTT. Translating it yields CASSILAGGRGELFF. The variable domain in full, completed from reference TRBV7-8 and TRBJ2-2, reads GAGVSQSPRYKVAKRGQDVALRCDPISGHVSLFWYQQALGQGPEFLTYFQNEAQLDKSGLPSDRFFAERPEGSVSTLKIQRTQQEDSAVYLCASSILAGGRGELFFGEGSRLTVL.